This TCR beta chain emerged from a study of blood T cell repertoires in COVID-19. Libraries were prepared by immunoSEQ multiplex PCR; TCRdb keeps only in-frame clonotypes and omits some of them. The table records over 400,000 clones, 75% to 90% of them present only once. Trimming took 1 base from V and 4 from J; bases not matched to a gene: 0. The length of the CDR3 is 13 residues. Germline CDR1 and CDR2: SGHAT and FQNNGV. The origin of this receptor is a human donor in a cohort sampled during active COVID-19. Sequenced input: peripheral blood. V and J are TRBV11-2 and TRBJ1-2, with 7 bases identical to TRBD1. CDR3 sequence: CASSLGTGYGYTF. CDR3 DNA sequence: TGTGCCAGCAGCTTAGGGACAGGCTATGGCTACACCTTC.